The source of this T cell receptor (beta chain) is a study of blood T cell repertoires in COVID-19 (dated by TCRdb to 2020 to 2021). In terms of the full investigation: Samples from collaborators originated in the United States, Italy and Spain and spanned both the acute and convalescent phases of COVID-19. Nearly every sample came with metadata listing a de-identified subject ID, COVID-19 status, age in years and sex. HLA class I and class II types, where available, came from metadata supplied by the sample provider rather than from assay-based typing. Deeply sampled blood TCRbeta repertoires from subjects exposed to, actively infected with, or recovered from COVID-19 were included in the dataset. The samples were drawn from the first 160 participants of the ongoing ImmuneRACE study and from 1,254 subjects provided by 6 global collaborators. A freely available public database, intended as a resource for researchers studying the immune response to SARS-CoV-2, is where the repertoires were released. The material from the prospective study consisted of cDNA or gDNA derived from T cells, B-cell-depleted T cells, or PBMCs. On the study overall, not on this receptor specifically: The quantity of clinical and demographic metadata differed by source and by participant and was supplied without curation.

Collaborating institutions collected whole blood in K2EDTA tubes following their own protocols. For TCRbeta analysis, collaborators shipped samples as frozen whole blood, isolated PBMCs, or DNA extracted from either of those sample types. As regards this clone: Its antigen is unknown. No qualities accompany the bases; no much larger clone lies one base away.

TCRbeta CDR3 regions were amplified from genomic DNA using the immunoSEQ Assay, a bias-controlled multiplex PCR. The paper's data handling went like this. The number of nucleated cells in each sample was estimated by amplification of reference gene primers within the assay. To quantify the absolute abundance of each unique TCRbeta CDR3 rearrangement, sequence reads were collapsed and filtered. For each sample, productive Simpson clonality was calculated as the square root of Simpson's diversity index over productive rearrangements. This is the immuneACCESS table as TCRdb keeps it, with only in-frame sequences that have V and J called. A part of the clones is gone; compared with another copy, unresolved V genes explain less than half, and the rest is unexplained. V and J calls and clone size are given by that table; D and trimming were obtained from the DNA. The sample table records some 65,000 clones; about four fifths of these occur just once. The ten largest clones add up to more than 9.5% of the sample.

Reading the germline V gene gives CDR1 SGHAT and CDR2 FQNNGV. V was cut back by 5 bases and J by 3 bases, leaving a gap of 14 bases between them. Counted from cysteine to phenylalanine, this CDR3 has 15 amino acids. Of the read, only the CDR3 DNA is kept; its 45 bases are in frame from base 1. The rearrangement combines TRBV11-2 with TRBJ1-3, with TRBD1 perhaps the D gene, on 5 matching bases. Sequencing input: peripheral blood. The clonotype was recovered from a human donor in a cohort sampled during active COVID-19. Here is the DNA: TGTGCCAGCAGCCTCGGAGGGGCTGGTGGAAACACCATATATTTT. This gives the protein CASSLGGAGGNTIYF.